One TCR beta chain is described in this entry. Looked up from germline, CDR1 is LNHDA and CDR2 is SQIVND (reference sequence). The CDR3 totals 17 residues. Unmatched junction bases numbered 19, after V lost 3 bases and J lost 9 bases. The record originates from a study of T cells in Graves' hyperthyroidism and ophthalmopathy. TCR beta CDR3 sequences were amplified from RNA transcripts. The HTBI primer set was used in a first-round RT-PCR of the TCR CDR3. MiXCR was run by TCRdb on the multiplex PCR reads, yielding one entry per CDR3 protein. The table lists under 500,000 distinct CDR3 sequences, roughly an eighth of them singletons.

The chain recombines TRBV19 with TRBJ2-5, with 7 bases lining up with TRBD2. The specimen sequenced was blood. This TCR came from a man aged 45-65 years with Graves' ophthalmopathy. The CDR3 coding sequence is TGTGCCAGTAGTATTGGGGGAGCGGGACGCATCCAAGTGGCCCAGTACTTC. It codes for CASSIGGAGRIQVAQYF.